The 27 T cell receptor beta chains listed next were all sequenced from one sample in a study of T cell changes during pregnancy in multiple sclerosis (dated by TCRdb to between 2018 and 2021). Library creation used the immunoSEQ multiplex PCR assay. TCRdb stores this immuneACCESS table with in-frame sequences only. Part of the clones is absent; in the studies checked, under half of the shortfall reflects unresolved V genes, and no reason is known for the rest. Recorded for this sample are tens of thousands of clones; more than 90% of them occurred a single time. The top ten clones comprise roughly 5% of the sample. The sequencing used CD8+ T cells from peripheral blood mononuclear cells, collected before pregnancy. The origin of the receptors is a female donor with multiple sclerosis, enrolled in a pregnancy study.

The chain is built from TRBV10-3 and TRBJ2-2; 7 nucleotides agree with TRBD2. The junction had 30 bases not matched to a gene; V was cut back by 8 bases and J by 0 bases. The CDR3 runs to 23 residues. Looked up from germline, CDR1 is ENHRY and CDR2 is SYGVKD. The CDR3 nucleotides read TGTGCCATCCCGAACAATATTCTTGGGACGAGTGGTTCTAGCGGTGCGAACACCGGGGAGCTGTTTTTT. Protein sequence: CAIPNNILGTSGSSGANTGELFF.

V and J are TRBV7-6 and TRBJ2-1, with 7 bases fitting TRBD2. Trimming cost V 2 bases and J 4 bases; bases outside gene matches: 14. This CDR3 is 18 amino acids long. Germline V gene data show CDR1 as SGHVS and CDR2 as FNYEAQ. In DNA form, the CDR3 reads TGTGCCAGCAGCTTATTGGGGGGGGACCTTAGCGAGTACAATGAGCAGTTCTTC. Protein: CASSLLGGDLSEYNEQFF.

This sequence joins TRBV5-4 and TRBJ2-7, with D perhaps matching TRBD2 (5 bases). Trimming removed 4 bases from V and 6 bases from J, with 11 bases in between. CDR1 SGHNT and CDR2 YYREEE come from the germline V gene (reference sequence). The CDR3 spans 12 residues. The CDR3 DNA sequence: TGTGCCAGCAGCCCACGGGGAAGCGAGCAGTACTTC. Translation: CASSPRGSEQYF.

The chain carries TRBV9 and TRBJ2-3; the match to TRBD2 covers 11 bases. V trimming: 4 bases; J trimming: 4 bases; junction bases outside the gene matches: 5. Germline V gives CDR1 SGDLS, CDR2 YYNGEE. CDR3 length: 15 residues. CDR3 sequence: CASSNSGRGADTQYF. As DNA, the CDR3 is TGTGCCAGCAGCAATAGCGGGAGGGGCGCAGATACGCAGTATTTT.

The chain uses TRBV9 and TRBJ2-1, with D possibly matching TRBD2 (5 bases). The CDR3 totals 16 residues. Trimming left V 4 bases short and J 0 bases short, with 14 bases between. The germline CDR1 and CDR2 sequences are SGDLS and YYNGEE. The DNA of the CDR3 is TGTGCCAGCAGCTCACGGGTGGGGAGCTCCTACAATGAGCAGTTCTTC. This codes for CASSSRVGSSYNEQFF.

A single count supports this clone. The chain couples TRBV10-3 to TRBJ2-1; the D gene is possibly TRBD2 (6 bases). V was trimmed by 4 bases and J by 2 bases, leaving 9 bases between them. The CDR3 sequence is 14 residues long. The germline CDR1 and CDR2 sequences are ENHRY and SYGVKD. The DNA of the CDR3 is TGTGCCATCAGTGTAGCGGCTGCCTACAATGAGCAGTTCTTC. As protein: CAISVAAAYNEQFF.

The chain links TRBV7-8 to TRBJ2-2, with D possibly TRBD2 on 6 matching bases. This CDR3 has 15 amino acids. Germline-derived CDR1 and CDR2 are SGHVS and FQNEAQ. V lost 0 bases and J 4 bases, leaving 9 bases between the germline ends. The chain's CDR3 is CASSLAGGITGELFF. The CDR3, as DNA: TGTGCCAGCAGCTTAGCGGGAGGTATCACCGGGGAGCTGTTTTTT. The full variable domain, its missing parts supplied by reference TRBV7-8 and TRBJ2-2, is GAGVSQSPRYKVAKRGQDVALRCDPISGHVSLFWYQQALGQGPEFLTYFQNEAQLDKSGLPSDRFFAERPEGSVSTLKIQRTQQEDSAVYLCASSLAGGITGELFFGEGSRLTVL.

This CDR3 reads CASSEQNRGGSAEQFF. CDR3 coding DNA: TGTGCCAGCAGTGAACAAAATCGGGGCGGGAGTGCTGAGCAGTTCTTC. The chain has TRBV6-1 and TRBJ2-1; the match to TRBD2 covers 7 bases. The CDR3 sequence is 16 residues long. CDR1 and CDR2 (germline): MNHNS, SASEGT. The V segment lost 2 bases and the J segment 9 bases; nucleotides outside the gene matches: 13.

The chain couples TRBV6-1 to TRBJ2-4; 7 positions match TRBD1. In germline, CDR1 is MNHNS, CDR2 SASEGT. The CDR3 loop spans 15 amino acids. Trimming at V came to 3 bases and at J to 8 bases, leaving 10 bases not matched to a gene. The CDR3 nucleotides read TGTGCCAGCAGTGAGGAGGACAGGCCAGCAGACATTCAGTACTTC. This translates into CASSEEDRPADIQYF.

J is TRBJ2-3 and V is TRBV9; 8 bases agree with TRBD1. The J segment lost 1 base and the V segment lost 4 bases, leaving 8 bases of the junction unmatched. CDR3 length equals 16 residues. CDR1 is SGDLS, CDR2 YYNGEE, per germline. DNA of the CDR3: TGTGCCAGCAGCCTTGGGACAGGTGAGGGCACAGATACGCAGTATTTT. As protein: CASSLGTGEGTDTQYF. Full variable domain (rest looked up from reference TRBV9 and TRBJ2-3): DSGVTQTPKHLITATGQRVTLRCSPRSGDLSVYWYQQSLDQGLQFLIQYYNGEERAKGNILERFSAQQFPDLHSELNLSSLELGDSALYFCASSLGTGEGTDTQYFGPGTRLTVL.

In this sample, this clone turned up once. This sequence joins TRBV7-8 and TRBJ1-1, with D possibly being TRBD1 (5 bases). V gave up 5 bases and J gave up 5 bases, with 12 bases separating them. The CDR3 loop spans 13 amino acids. Germline-derived CDR1 and CDR2 are SGHVS and FQNEAQ. The CDR3 nucleotides are TGTGCCAGCAGCCCGGGGGTTGGGACTGAAGCTTTCTTT. Translation gives CASSPGVGTEAFF.

This clone was recorded only once. This rearrangement joins TRBV4-1 to TRBJ2-1; 9 bases map to TRBD2. This CDR3 is 15 amino acids long. With V trimmed by 2 bases and J by 5 bases, 4 bases remained unmatched. Germline V gene data show CDR1 as MGHRA and CDR2 as YSYEKL. CDR3: CASSQRREGDNEQFF. As DNA, the CDR3 is TGCGCCAGCAGCCAACGGCGGGAGGGGGACAATGAGCAGTTCTTC.

Notes on this clone: An end of the junction does not agree with germline; a read error may underlie this. CDR3 region: CASTSGGGREHYF. CDR3 nucleotides: TGTGCCAGCACAAGCGGGGGGGGTCGGGAGCACTACTTC. The chain links TRBV7-9 to TRBJ2-7; 10 bases line up with TRBD2. The CDR3 is 13 amino acids. Germline V gene lookup returns CDR1 SEHNR and CDR2 FQNEAQ (reference sequence).

The gene calls are TRBV19 and TRBJ1-1; D uncertain. The CDR3 has 13 amino acids. Germline V gene data show CDR1 as LNHDA and CDR2 as SQIVND (reference sequence). Trimming took 7 bases from V and 0 from J, leaving 9 bases between them. The CDR3 sequence is CASNPSMNTEAFF. CDR3 sequence (DNA): TGTGCCAGTAATCCATCTATGAACACTGAAGCTTTCTTT.

The chain uses TRBV4-1 and TRBJ1-1; TRBD1 matches 9 bases. This CDR3 contains 16 residues. Trimming removed 4 bases from V and 4 bases from J; junction bases left unmatched: 10. The germline CDR1 and CDR2 sequences are MGHRA and YSYEKL. The CDR3 sequence is CASSLPGQGEATEAFF. CDR3 nucleotide sequence: TGCGCCAGCAGCCTCCCGGGACAGGGAGAGGCCACTGAAGCTTTCTTT.

This sequence joins TRBV6-4 and TRBJ2-1; perhaps TRBD1 as D (6 bases). The V gene's germline CDR1 is MRHNA and CDR2 SNTAGT. Trimming took 6 bases from V and 6 from J, leaving 21 bases between them. The CDR3 is 16 residues long. The CDR3 loop reads CASSGTGTSPVNEQFF. The CDR3 region has the DNA TGTGCCAGCAGCGGTACAGGGACGTCACCGGTCAATGAGCAGTTCTTC.

The chain carries TRBV9 and TRBJ2-7, with D possibly being TRBD1 (6 bases). Between the trimmed V and J ends, which lost 2 bases and 0 bases, there was a span of 9 bases. Germline V lookup: CDR1 SGDLS, CDR2 YYNGEE. CDR3 size: 14 residues. The CDR3 loop reads CASSVGTPSYEQYF. The DNA of the CDR3 is TGTGCCAGCAGCGTCGGGACACCCTCCTACGAGCAGTACTTC.

This sequence joins TRBV2 and TRBJ1-1; weak D call: TRBD1 (5 bases). Germline assignment: CDR1 SNHLY and CDR2 FYNNEI. V was shortened by 6 bases and J by 3 bases, with 11 bases between the two germline ends. The CDR3 extends over 13 amino acids. The CDR3 bases are TGTGCCAGCAGAGAATCAGGGTACACTGAAGCTTTCTTT. It codes for CASRESGYTEAFF.

The rearrangement uses TRBV11-2 and TRBJ1-1, with D perhaps matching TRBD1 (6 bases). Trimming left V 4 bases short and J 8 bases short, with 20 bases between. Per the germline V gene, CDR1 is SGHAT and CDR2 is FQNNGV. The CDR3 contains 15 residues. The CDR3 bases are TGTGCCAGCAGCTCATACCGAACAGGGTTGGTGGAAGCTTTCTTT. Amino acid sequence: CASSSYRTGLVEAFF.

The CDR3: CASSPFNEKLFF. CDR3 bases: TGTGCCAGCAGCCCTTTTAATGAAAAACTGTTTTTT. J is TRBJ1-4 and V is TRBV7-9; D is unresolved. The ends were cut back, 5 bases at V and 4 bases at J, with 5 bases in the middle. Germline CDR1 reads SEHNR; CDR2 reads FQNEAQ (reference sequence). The CDR3 extends over 12 amino acids. Filled out from reference TRBV7-9 and TRBJ1-4, the complete variable domain reads DTGVSQNPRHKITKRGQNVTFRCDPISEHNRLYWYRQTLGQGPEFLTYFQNEAQLEKSRLLSDRFSAERPKGSFSTLEIQRTEQGDSAMYLCASSPFNEKLFFGSGTQLSVL.

This clone was seen a single time. This chain links TRBV7-9 with TRBJ1-2; TRBD1 agrees at 12 bases. This CDR3 has 15 residues. V lost 5 bases and J lost 4; bases outside the gene matches: 5. Germline loops: CDR1 SEHNR, CDR2 FQNEAQ (reference sequence). The CDR3 coding sequence is TGTGCCAGCAGCCCGGGACAGGGGGCCCCCTATGGCTACACCTTC. Protein product: CASSPGQGAPYGYTF.

The chain couples TRBV29-1 to TRBJ2-2; 11 nucleotides match TRBD1. The CDR3 is made up of 14 amino acids. Trimming removed 8 bases from V and 3 bases from J; junction bases left unmatched: 5. The germline V gene has CDR1 SQVTM and CDR2 ANQGSEA. Written as DNA, the CDR3 is TGCAGCTACTTGGGACAGGGGGACACCGGGGAGCTGTTTTTT. It specifies CSYLGQGDTGELFF.

The CDR3 is CASSLGQGNTEAFF. The DNA for the CDR3 is TGTGCCAGCAGCTTAGGGCAGGGGAACACTGAAGCTTTCTTT. The chain combines TRBV7-9 with TRBJ1-1; D might be TRBD1 (5 bases). There are 14 residues in the CDR3. The germline V gene encodes CDR1 SEHNR and CDR2 FQNEAQ (reference sequence). The V and J ends lost 1 base and 1 base respectively, with 7 bases between them.

This clone was seen only a few times. This chain uses TRBV7-9 with TRBJ2-1; TRBD1 is a possible D gene (5 bases). V lost 5 bases to trimming and J lost 3 bases, with 8 bases between them. CDR1 is SEHNR, CDR2 FQNEAQ, per germline (reference sequence). This CDR3 contains 13 residues. CDR3 sequence (DNA): TGTGCCAGCAGCCACGACAGCTACAATGAGCAGTTCTTC. As protein: CASSHDSYNEQFF.

The chain carries TRBV19 and TRBJ1-5; D is ambiguous. Germline V gene data show CDR1 as LNHDA and CDR2 as SQIVND (reference sequence). V was clipped by 5 bases and J by 2 bases, with 13 bases between them. The CDR3 consists of 15 residues. The CDR3 coding sequence is TGTGCCAGTAGTTTCTACAACGCGGGCAATCAGCCCCAGCATTTT. It codes for CASSFYNAGNQPQHF. Full variable domain (rest looked up from reference TRBV19 and TRBJ1-5): DGGITQSPKYLFRKEGQNVTLSCEQNLNHDAMYWYRQDPGQGLRLIYYSQIVNDFQKGDIAEGYSVSREKKESFPLTVTSAQKNPTAFYLCASSFYNAGNQPQHFGDGTRLSIL.

The chain couples TRBV5-6 to TRBJ2-7; 13 bases map to TRBD2. Germline-derived CDR1 and CDR2 are SGHDT and YYEEEE. CDR3 length: 15 amino acids. V shed 3 bases and J 2 bases; nucleotides not matched to a gene: 2. CDR3 DNA sequence: TGTGCCAGCAGCTCGGGACTAGCGGGAACCTACGAGCAGTACTTC. Its translation: CASSSGLAGTYEQYF.

This sequence joins TRBV28 and TRBJ2-1; 14 bases line up with TRBD2. Losses at the gene ends were 6 bases for V and 7 bases for J; bases not matched to a gene: 8. There are 16 residues in the CDR3. The germline V gene encodes CDR1 MDHEN and CDR2 SYDVKM. CDR3 coding DNA: TGTGCCAGCAGGTGGACTAGCGGGAGGATGAGGAATGAGCAGTTCTTC. Translating gives CASRWTSGRMRNEQFF.